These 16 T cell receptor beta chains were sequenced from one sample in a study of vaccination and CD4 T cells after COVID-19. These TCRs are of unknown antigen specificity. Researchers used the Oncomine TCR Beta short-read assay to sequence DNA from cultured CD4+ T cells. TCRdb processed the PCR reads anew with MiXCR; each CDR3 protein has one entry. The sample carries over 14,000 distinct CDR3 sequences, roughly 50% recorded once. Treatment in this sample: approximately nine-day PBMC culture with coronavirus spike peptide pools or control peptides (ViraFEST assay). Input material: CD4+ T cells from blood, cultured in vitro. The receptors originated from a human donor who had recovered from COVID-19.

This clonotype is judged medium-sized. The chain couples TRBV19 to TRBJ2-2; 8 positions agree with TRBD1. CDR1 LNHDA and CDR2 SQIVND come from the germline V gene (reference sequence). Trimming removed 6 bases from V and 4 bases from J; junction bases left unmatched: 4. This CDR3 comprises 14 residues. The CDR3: CASRTGVVTGELFF. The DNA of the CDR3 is TGTGCCAGTAGGACAGGGGTGGTCACCGGGGAGCTGTTTTTT.

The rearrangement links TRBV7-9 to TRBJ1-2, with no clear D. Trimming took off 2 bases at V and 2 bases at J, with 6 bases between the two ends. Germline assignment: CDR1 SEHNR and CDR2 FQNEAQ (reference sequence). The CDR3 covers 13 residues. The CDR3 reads CASSLRTNYGYTF. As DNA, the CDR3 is TGTGCCAGCAGCTTAAGAACGAACTATGGCTACACCTTC.

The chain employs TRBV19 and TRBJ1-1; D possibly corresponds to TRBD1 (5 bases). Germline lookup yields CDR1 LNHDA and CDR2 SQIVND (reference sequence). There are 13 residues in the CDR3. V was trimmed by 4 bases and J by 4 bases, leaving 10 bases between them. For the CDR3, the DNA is TGTGCCAGTAGTAATCAGGGAGGCACTGAAGCTTTCTTT. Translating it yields CASSNQGGTEAFF.

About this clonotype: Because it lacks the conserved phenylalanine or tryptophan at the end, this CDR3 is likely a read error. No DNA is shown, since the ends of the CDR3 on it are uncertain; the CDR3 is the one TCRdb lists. CDR3 sequence reads: CASSLSVGKAFL. This chain connects TRBV11-2 to TRBJ1-1. Germline CDR1 and CDR2: SGHAT and FQNNGV. The CDR3 spans 12 amino acids, including both terminal residues.

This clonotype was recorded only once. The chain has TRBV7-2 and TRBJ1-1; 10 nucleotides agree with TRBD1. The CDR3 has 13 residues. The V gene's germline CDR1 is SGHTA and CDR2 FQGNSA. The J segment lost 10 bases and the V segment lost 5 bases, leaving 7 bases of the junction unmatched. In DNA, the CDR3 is TGTGCCAGCAGCGCCGACAGGGGGCAAGGAGCTTTCTTT. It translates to CASSADRGQGAFF.

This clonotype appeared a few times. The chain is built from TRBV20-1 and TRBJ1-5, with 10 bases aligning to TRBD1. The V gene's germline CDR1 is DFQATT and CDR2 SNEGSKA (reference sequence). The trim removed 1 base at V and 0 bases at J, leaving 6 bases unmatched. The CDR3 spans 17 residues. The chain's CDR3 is CSARARQGAYSNQPQHF. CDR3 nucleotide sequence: TGCAGTGCTAGAGCCCGACAGGGGGCCTATAGCAATCAGCCCCAGCATTTT.

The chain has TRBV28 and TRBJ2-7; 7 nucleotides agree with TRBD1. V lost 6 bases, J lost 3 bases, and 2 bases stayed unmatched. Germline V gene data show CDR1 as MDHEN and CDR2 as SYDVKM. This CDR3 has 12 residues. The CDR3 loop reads CASRDRNYEQYF. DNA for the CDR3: TGTGCCAGCAGGGACAGGAACTACGAGCAGTACTTC.

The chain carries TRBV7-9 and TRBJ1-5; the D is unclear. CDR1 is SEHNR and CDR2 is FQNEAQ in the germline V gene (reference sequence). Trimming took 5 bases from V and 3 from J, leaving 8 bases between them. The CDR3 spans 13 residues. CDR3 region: CASSQTDNQPQHF. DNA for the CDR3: TGTGCCAGCAGCCAGACGGACAATCAGCCCCAGCATTTT.

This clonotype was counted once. CDR3 DNA: TGTGCCAGCAGTGAAGCGGAGGATTATAACTATGGCTACACCTTC. Translating gives CASSEAEDYNYGYTF. The chain joins TRBV2 to TRBJ1-2; no definite D call. Trimming left V 0 bases short and J 1 base short, with 9 bases between. In germline, CDR1 is SNHLY, CDR2 FYNNEI. This CDR3 is built from 15 residues.

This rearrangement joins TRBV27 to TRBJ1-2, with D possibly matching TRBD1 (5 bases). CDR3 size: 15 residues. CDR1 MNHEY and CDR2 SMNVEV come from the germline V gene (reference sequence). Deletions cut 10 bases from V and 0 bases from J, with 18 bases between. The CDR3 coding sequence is TGTGCCACAGCCCAGGGATTTGTGGCTAACTATGGCTACACCTTC. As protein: CATAQGFVANYGYTF.

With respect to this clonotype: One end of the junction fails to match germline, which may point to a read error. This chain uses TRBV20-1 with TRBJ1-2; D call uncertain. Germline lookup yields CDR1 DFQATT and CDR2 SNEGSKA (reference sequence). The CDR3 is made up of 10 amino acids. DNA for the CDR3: TGCAGTGCTCAACTCCAGGAGGCCCTCTTC. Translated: CSAQLQEALF.

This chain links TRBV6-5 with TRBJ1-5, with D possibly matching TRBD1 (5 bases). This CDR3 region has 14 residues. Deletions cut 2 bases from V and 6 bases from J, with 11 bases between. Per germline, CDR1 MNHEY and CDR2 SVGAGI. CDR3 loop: CASSYPGGTQPQHF. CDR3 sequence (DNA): TGTGCCAGCAGTTACCCGGGAGGGACTCAGCCCCAGCATTTT.

CDR3 coding DNA: TGTGCCAGCAGTGGTTTCGGGCAGGACTATGGCTACACCTTC. Amino acids: CASSGFGQDYGYTF. This sequence joins TRBV6-1 and TRBJ1-2; D not resolved. Per the germline V gene, CDR1 is MNHNS and CDR2 is SASEGT. V shed 4 bases and J shed 3 bases, with 12 bases lying between them. The CDR3 runs to 14 residues.

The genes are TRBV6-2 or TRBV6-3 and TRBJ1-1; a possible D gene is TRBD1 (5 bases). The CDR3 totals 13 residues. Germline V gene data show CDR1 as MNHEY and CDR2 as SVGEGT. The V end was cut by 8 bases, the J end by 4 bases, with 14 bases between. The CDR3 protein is CASHQGVSTEAFF. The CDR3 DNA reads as TGTGCCAGCCACCAAGGGGTGAGCACTGAAGCTTTCTTT.

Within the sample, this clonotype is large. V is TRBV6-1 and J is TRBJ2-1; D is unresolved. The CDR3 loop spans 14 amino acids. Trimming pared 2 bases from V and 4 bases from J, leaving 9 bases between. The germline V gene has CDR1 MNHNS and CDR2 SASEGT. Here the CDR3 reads CASSEIKGYNEQFF. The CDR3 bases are TGTGCCAGCAGTGAAATAAAGGGATACAATGAGCAGTTCTTC.

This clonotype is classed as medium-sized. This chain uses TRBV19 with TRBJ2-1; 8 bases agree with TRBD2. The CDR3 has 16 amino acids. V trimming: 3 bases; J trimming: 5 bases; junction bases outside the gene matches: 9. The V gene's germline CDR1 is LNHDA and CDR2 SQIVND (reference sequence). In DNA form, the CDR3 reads TGTGCCAGTAGTATGCGGGAGGCCTCCTATGACAATGAGCAGTTCTTC. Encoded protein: CASSMREASYDNEQFF.